The 29 T cell receptor beta chains given below trace back to one sample, sequenced in a study of PD-L1 blockade in urothelial cancer. The time point denotes: pretreatment peripheral blood. The method was immunoSEQ multiplex PCR; TCRdb's version includes in-frame clones alone and lacks a portion of them. Of 90,000 or so clones listed, around 87% are singletons. This sample comprised PBMCs, obtained around atezolizumab (anti-PD-L1) treatment. These receptors were obtained from a man aged 60 to 75 with urothelial cancer.

This clone has just a few counts. J is TRBJ2-7 and V is TRBV5-4, with 8 positions matching TRBD2. The CDR3 consists of 14 residues. Germline V CDR1 and CDR2: SGHNT, YYREEE (reference sequence). J gave up 2 bases and V 2 bases, and 3 bases lay outside the gene matches. CDR3: CASSFLAGPYEQYF. CDR3 in DNA: TGTGCCAGCAGCTTTTTAGCGGGACCCTACGAGCAGTACTTC.

Here the CDR3 reads CASSFDGTPVRTDTQYF. CDR3 coding DNA: TGCGCCAGCAGCTTCGACGGGACACCCGTACGCACAGATACGCAGTATTTT. The gene calls are TRBV5-1 and TRBJ2-3; weak D call: TRBD1 (6 bases). Germline-derived CDR1 and CDR2 are SGHRS and YFSETQ. V was pared by 2 bases and J by 1 base, with 17 bases between. The CDR3 is 17 residues long.

The CDR3 DNA reads TGCGCCAGCAGCTCGGGACTAGCGGGGGGTAGTGAGCAGTTCTTC. As protein: CASSSGLAGGSEQFF. The V and J genes are TRBV5-1 and TRBJ2-1; 15 bases agree with TRBD2. Unmatched junction bases numbered 4, after V lost 3 bases and J lost 9 bases. The CDR3 contains 15 residues. Germline V gives CDR1 SGHRS, CDR2 YFSETQ.

This clone was seen only a few times. This rearrangement joins TRBV27 to TRBJ2-1; possible D gene TRBD1, 6 bases. Trimming shortened V by 6 bases and J by 7 bases, and 13 bases separated the two germline ends. The CDR3 consists of 13 residues. Germline-derived CDR1 and CDR2 are MNHEY and SMNVEV (reference sequence). CDR3 bases: TGTGCCAGCAGCCAGGGGCTGGGAAATGAGCAGTTCTTC. This gives the protein CASSQGLGNEQFF.

The chain uses TRBV5-4 and TRBJ2-7, with 7 nucleotides matching TRBD1. Per germline, CDR1 SGHNT and CDR2 YYREEE (reference sequence). The CDR3 is 14 amino acids. The V segment lost 3 bases and the J segment 0 bases; nucleotides outside the gene matches: 3. CDR3 residues: CASSSWDSSYEQYF. For the CDR3, the DNA is TGTGCCAGCAGCTCATGGGACAGCTCCTACGAGCAGTACTTC. Complete variable domain (other parts from reference TRBV5-4 and TRBJ2-7): ETGVTQSPTHLIKTRGQQVTLRCSSQSGHNTVSWYQQALGQGPQFIFQYYREEENGRGNFPPRFSGLQFPNYSSELNVNALELDDSALYLCASSSWDSSYEQYFGPGTRLTVT.

This rearrangement joins TRBV6-5 to TRBJ2-2; 10 positions agree with TRBD2. The V segment lost 6 bases and the J segment 7 bases; nucleotides outside the gene matches: 8. This CDR3 is 15 amino acids long. Looked up from germline, CDR1 is MNHEY and CDR2 is SVGAGI. The CDR3 DNA sequence: TGTGCCAGCAGGACCCTAGCGGGAGTTCACGGGGAGCTGTTTTTT. It is translated as CASRTLAGVHGELFF.

This sequence joins TRBV5-4 and TRBJ1-2, with 8 bases that match TRBD1. Trimming at V came to 4 bases and at J to 2 bases, leaving 4 bases not matched to a gene. CDR3 size: 14 residues. Germline CDR1 and CDR2: SGHNT and YYREEE (reference sequence). The CDR3 loop reads CASSPRTGNYGYTF. The CDR3 bases are TGTGCCAGCAGCCCCCGGACAGGGAACTATGGCTACACCTTC.

This chain joins TRBV14 and TRBJ2-3, with no clear D. V lost 3 bases and J lost 0, with 13 bases in between. From germline, CDR1 is SGHDN and CDR2 FVKESK. CDR3 size: 16 residues. CDR3 sequence: CASSQYSGTSTDTQYF. The CDR3 nucleotides read TGTGCCAGCAGCCAGTACAGTGGCACTAGCACAGATACGCAGTATTTT.

This chain connects TRBV7-2 to TRBJ1-5; 7 bases are shared with TRBD1. The CDR3 covers 15 residues. Unmatched junction bases numbered 7, after V lost 8 bases and J lost 0 bases. Germline values: CDR1 SGHTA, CDR2 FQGNSA. The CDR3 bases are TGTGCCAGCGCCCCGGACAGGTATAGCAATCAGCCCCAGCATTTT. This translates into CASAPDRYSNQPQHF.

The chain links TRBV9 to TRBJ2-7; a weak D match, TRBD2 (5 bases). The CDR3 runs 15 residues. V was shortened by 3 bases and J by 2 bases, with 15 bases between the two germline ends. Germline V lookup: CDR1 SGDLS, CDR2 YYNGEE. CDR3 amino acids: CASSAGMDLTYEQYF. DNA of the CDR3: TGTGCCAGCAGCGCGGGGATGGATCTTACCTACGAGCAGTACTTC.

V and J are TRBV30 and TRBJ2-1, with a possible D match to TRBD2 (5 bases). CDR1 and CDR2 from the germline V gene are GTSNPN and SVGIG (reference sequence). There are 17 residues in the CDR3. V lost 0 bases and J 2 bases, leaving 17 bases between the germline ends. Here the CDR3 DNA reads TGTGCCTGGAGTGTCTCGCGGGTCTCAAAGGCCTACAATGAGCAGTTCTTC. Encoded protein: CAWSVSRVSKAYNEQFF.

This sequence joins TRBV4-1 and TRBJ1-2; no clear D. Trimming removed 3 bases at V and 7 bases at J, with 21 bases between. Germline-derived CDR1 and CDR2 are MGHRA and YSYEKL. CDR3 size: 16 residues. The CDR3 reads CASSHPVSGRLGGYTF. CDR3 nucleotide sequence: TGCGCCAGCAGCCATCCGGTAAGCGGTCGTTTGGGTGGCTACACCTTC.

This clone has a single count. This chain connects TRBV4-2 to TRBJ2-7; TRBD1 aligns across 7 bases. Trimming took 1 base from V and 3 from J; bases not matched to a gene: 9. The CDR3 consists of 16 residues. The germline V gene encodes CDR1 LGHNA and CDR2 YNFKEQ. The CDR3 reads CASSQGSGTAIYEQYF. DNA for the CDR3: TGTGCCAGCAGCCAAGGATCCGGGACAGCGATCTACGAGCAGTACTTC.

This clone was observed a single time. This chain links TRBV5-4 with TRBJ2-3, with 9 nucleotides matching TRBD2. V shed 2 bases, J shed 0 bases, and the junction held 7 bases outside the gene matches. CDR3 length equals 17 residues. Germline V gene lookup returns CDR1 SGHNT and CDR2 YYREEE (reference sequence). The CDR3 nucleotides read TGTGCCAGCAGCTTATCGACTAGCGGCTTTAGCACAGATACGCAGTATTTT. Amino acids: CASSLSTSGFSTDTQYF.

The chain has TRBV6-5 and TRBJ1-2; D remains unclear. V was pared by 2 bases and J by 8 bases, with 15 bases between. Germline lookup yields CDR1 MNHEY and CDR2 SVGAGI. The CDR3 covers 14 residues. The CDR3 coding sequence is TGTGCCAGCAGTTACCGATCGCCAATGGCCGGCTACACCTTC. Translated: CASSYRSPMAGYTF.

The chain combines TRBV28 with TRBJ2-1, with D unresolved. CDR1 and CDR2 (germline): MDHEN, SYDVKM. Trimming stripped 5 bases from V and 0 bases from J, with 14 bases between. This CDR3 spans 16 amino acids. CDR3 sequence: CASSVGDGYSYNEQFF. In nucleotides, the CDR3 is TGTGCCAGCAGTGTAGGTGACGGGTACTCCTACAATGAGCAGTTCTTC.

V and J are TRBV15 and TRBJ2-5; 8 bases align to TRBD1. After removal of 4 bases from V and 6 bases from J, the junction contained 13 bases not matched to a gene. The CDR3 length is 16 residues. Germline V CDR1 and CDR2: LNHNV, YYDKDF (reference sequence). This chain's CDR3 is CATSNVGQGTWKTQYF. The CDR3 coding sequence is TGTGCCACCAGCAACGTCGGACAGGGTACCTGGAAGACCCAGTACTTC.

The CDR3 protein is CASSLSGRGSGANVLTF. DNA for the CDR3: TGCGCCAGCAGCTTAAGCGGGAGAGGGTCTGGGGCCAACGTCCTGACTTTC. The gene calls are TRBV5-1 and TRBJ2-6, with 8 bases matching TRBD2. Germline V gene sequence: CDR1 SGHRS, CDR2 YFSETQ. Unmatched junction bases numbered 5, after V lost 2 bases and J lost 1 base. The CDR3 totals 17 residues.

The rearrangement uses TRBV5-6 and TRBJ2-7; no definite D call. The CDR3 has 12 residues. The V end lost 0 bases, the J end lost 3 bases, and 4 bases lay between the germline ends. In germline, CDR1 is SGHDT, CDR2 YYEEEE. CDR3 sequence reads: CASSLGDYEQYF. CDR3 coding DNA: TGTGCCAGCAGCTTGGGCGACTACGAGCAGTACTTC.

This chain links TRBV7-9 with TRBJ1-4; 11 bases are shared with TRBD1. Germline V gene data show CDR1 as SEHNR and CDR2 as FQNEAQ (reference sequence). The CDR3 spans 16 residues. Trimming at V came to 6 bases and at J to 7 bases, leaving 10 bases not matched to a gene. CDR3 sequence: CASSFPAGTGGEKLFF. The CDR3 bases are TGTGCCAGCAGTTTCCCTGCCGGGACAGGGGGTGAAAAACTGTTTTTT.

The rearrangement uses TRBV6-1 and TRBJ1-6; a possible D gene is TRBD1 (5 bases). Germline CDR1 and CDR2: MNHNS and SASEGT. The CDR3 has 13 amino acids. The V gene lost 1 base and the J gene lost 9 bases, with 7 bases spanning the gap. The CDR3 DNA follows: TGTGCCAGCAGTGAAGGGGGGGGTTCACCCCTCCACTTT. It codes for CASSEGGGSPLHF.

This chain links TRBV5-4 with TRBJ2-1; D not certain. The germline V and J ends were trimmed by 4 bases and 6 bases, with 8 bases remaining between them. The CDR3 has 12 residues. Germline V gene data show CDR1 as SGHNT and CDR2 as YYREEE (reference sequence). CDR3 in amino acids: CASSPPSNEQFF. For the CDR3, the DNA is TGTGCCAGCAGCCCTCCCTCCAATGAGCAGTTCTTC.

This clone was counted a single time. The chain has TRBV9 and TRBJ2-1; D is unclear. V lost 4 bases and J 8 bases, leaving 7 bases between the germline ends. The CDR3 covers 11 residues. CDR1 and CDR2 from the germline V gene are SGDLS and YYNGEE. CDR3 nucleotide sequence: TGTGCCAGCAGCAGCGCGGATGAGCAGTTCTTC. Translated, it gives CASSSADEQFF.

This clone showed up just a few times. The rearrangement uses TRBV18 and TRBJ2-1; possible D gene TRBD2, 7 bases. This CDR3 is 17 amino acids long. V lost 0 bases, J lost 7 bases, and 19 bases lay in between. The germline CDR1 and CDR2 sequences are KGHSH and LQKENI. The CDR3 loop is CASSPPRDKGRGNEQFF. CDR3 nucleotide sequence: TGTGCCAGCTCACCACCCAGGGACAAGGGGAGGGGAAATGAGCAGTTCTTC.

The V gene is TRBV11-3, the J gene TRBJ2-6; D may be TRBD1 (5 bases). Looked up from germline, CDR1 is SGHNT and CDR2 is YENEEA. V lost 5 bases and J lost 0, with 5 bases in between. The CDR3 runs 14 residues. In DNA form, the CDR3 reads TGTGCCAGCAGCACAGGCTCTGGGGCCAACGTCCTGACTTTC. Protein product: CASSTGSGANVLTF.

This chain connects TRBV30 to TRBJ1-2; 7 positions match TRBD1. This CDR3 is 11 amino acids long. Germline V gene data show CDR1 as GTSNPN and CDR2 as SVGIG (reference sequence). V lost 7 bases, J lost 7 bases, and 6 bases stayed unmatched. The CDR3 bases are TGTGCCTACCAAACAGGGGTTGGCTACACCTTC. Protein sequence: CAYQTGVGYTF.

A single count supports this clone. The CDR3 is CASSRKQQLSSSTQYF. The CDR3 bases are TGTGCCAGCAGCCGAAAGCAGCAGCTTAGCTCTTCGACCCAGTACTTC. This rearrangement joins TRBV5-4 to TRBJ2-5; D not resolved. V was shortened by 4 bases and J by 7 bases, with 23 bases between the two germline ends. Germline V gives CDR1 SGHNT, CDR2 YYREEE (reference sequence). CDR3 length equals 16 residues. The whole variable domain, filled in from reference TRBV5-4 and TRBJ2-5, reads ETGVTQSPTHLIKTRGQQVTLRCSSQSGHNTVSWYQQALGQGPQFIFQYYREEENGRGNFPPRFSGLQFPNYSSELNVNALELDDSALYLCASSRKQQLSSSTQYFGPGTRLLVL.

V gene TRBV7-9 combines with J gene TRBJ2-5, with TRBD2 identical over 10 bases. This CDR3 contains 16 residues. Germline V gene lookup returns CDR1 SEHNR and CDR2 FQNEAQ (reference sequence). With 1 base clipped from V and 5 bases from J, the junction kept 7 bases outside the gene matches. The chain's CDR3 is CASSLVSGRAGETQYF. Here the CDR3 DNA reads TGTGCCAGCAGCTTAGTCAGCGGGAGGGCCGGGGAGACCCAGTACTTC. Full variable domain (rest looked up from reference TRBV7-9 and TRBJ2-5): DTGVSQNPRHKITKRGQNVTFRCDPISEHNRLYWYRQTLGQGPEFLTYFQNEAQLEKSRLLSDRFSAERPKGSFSTLEIQRTEQGDSAMYLCASSLVSGRAGETQYFGPGTRLLVL.

The genes are TRBV7-2 and TRBJ2-3, with D uncertain. The germline V gene has CDR1 SGHTA and CDR2 FQGNSA. Trimming took off 1 base at V and 2 bases at J, with 13 bases between the two ends. The CDR3 has 16 residues. CDR3: CASSLGLASNTDTQYF. CDR3 nucleotides: TGTGCCAGCAGCTTAGGGCTTGCAAGTAACACAGATACGCAGTATTTT.